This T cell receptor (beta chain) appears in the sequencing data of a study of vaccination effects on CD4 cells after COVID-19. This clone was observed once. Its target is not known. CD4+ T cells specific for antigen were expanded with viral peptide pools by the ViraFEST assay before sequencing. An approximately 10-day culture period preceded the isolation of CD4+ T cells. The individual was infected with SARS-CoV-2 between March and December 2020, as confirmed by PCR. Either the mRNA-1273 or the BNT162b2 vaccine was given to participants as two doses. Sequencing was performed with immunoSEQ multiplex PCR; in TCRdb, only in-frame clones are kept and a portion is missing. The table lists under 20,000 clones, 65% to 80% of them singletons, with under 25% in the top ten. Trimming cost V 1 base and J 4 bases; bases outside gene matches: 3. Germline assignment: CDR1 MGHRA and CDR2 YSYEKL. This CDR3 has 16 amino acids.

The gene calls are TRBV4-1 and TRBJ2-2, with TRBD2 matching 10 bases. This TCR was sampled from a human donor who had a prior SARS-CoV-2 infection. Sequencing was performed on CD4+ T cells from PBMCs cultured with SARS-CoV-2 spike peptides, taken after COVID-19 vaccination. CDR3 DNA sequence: TGCGCCAGCAGCCAAGGTAGCGGGAGGTCCACCGGGGAGCTGTTTTTT. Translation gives CASSQGSGRSTGELFF.